These T cell receptor beta chains were read from a single sample in a study of monozygotic twins with inflammatory bowel disease. No DNA is given; TCRdb re-called the 5' RACE reads and lists each CDR3 protein once. This sample contains around 100,000 distinct CDR3 sequences. Sequenced sample: blood. The receptors shown here come from a human donor with ulcerative colitis or Crohn's disease, or a healthy co-twin of an affected twin (not recorded which). Both conserved end residues are part of each CDR3.

v_call: TRBV7-2
j_call: TRBJ2-4
cdr3_aa: CASSSGAGSNIQYF

v_call: TRBV24-1
j_call: TRBJ2-4
cdr3_aa: CATSVVSKAKNIQYF

v_call: TRBV7-2
j_call: TRBJ1-2
cdr3_aa: CASSLESVYGYTF

v_call: TRBV7-2
j_call: TRBJ2-7
cdr3_aa: CASRAGPSNTYEQYF

v_call: TRBV20-1
j_call: TRBJ1-6
cdr3_aa: CSASREGGNSPLHF

v_call: TRBV19
j_call: TRBJ2-5
cdr3_aa: CASSFRVWETQYF

v_call: TRBV10-3
j_call: TRBJ1-5
cdr3_aa: CAISAPPYSNQPQHF

v_call: TRBV5-1
j_call: TRBJ2-2
cdr3_aa: CASSLGPVNTGELFF

v_call: TRBV6-5
j_call: TRBJ2-7
cdr3_aa: CASSPERERLYEQYF

v_call: TRBV19
j_call: TRBJ1-1
cdr3_aa: CASSIIQGTGEAFF

v_call: TRBV7-2
j_call: TRBJ2-2
cdr3_aa: CASSFFTAGELFF

v_call: TRBV6-2/TRBV6-3
j_call: TRBJ2-5
cdr3_aa: CASSSGHQTQYF

v_call: TRBV19
j_call: TRBJ2-1
cdr3_aa: CASSMRGGIDEQFF

v_call: TRBV28
j_call: TRBJ1-5
cdr3_aa: CASSPTASGNQPQHF

v_call: TRBV4-2
j_call: TRBJ1-5
cdr3_aa: CASSQFDNQPQHF

v_call: TRBV11-2
j_call: TRBJ2-1
cdr3_aa: CASSLSTPGTGGRNEQFF

v_call: TRBV28
j_call: TRBJ1-5
cdr3_aa: CASQRPGTGPSNQPQHF

v_call: TRBV20-1
j_call: TRBJ1-2
cdr3_aa: CSAKSPHGYTF

v_call: TRBV6-5
j_call: TRBJ2-7
cdr3_aa: CASTIRPGGAWGEQYF

v_call: TRBV7-8
j_call: TRBJ2-5
cdr3_aa: CASSKQAGTKETQYF

v_call: TRBV20-1
j_call: TRBJ1-5
cdr3_aa: CSARDRNRGYSNQPQHF

v_call: TRBV3-1
j_call: TRBJ2-7
cdr3_aa: CASSQRQTYEQYF

v_call: TRBV7-9
j_call: TRBJ2-5
cdr3_aa: CASSPGTRRGFETQYF

v_call: TRBV7-7
j_call: TRBJ2-3
cdr3_aa: CASGDPGNTQYF

v_call: TRBV5-1
j_call: TRBJ2-5
cdr3_aa: CASNPTPGDRGETQYF

v_call: TRBV7-2
j_call: TRBJ1-5
cdr3_aa: CASSLDSQPQHF

v_call: TRBV12-3/TRBV12-4
j_call: TRBJ1-2
cdr3_aa: CASSIPQGAYGYTF

v_call: TRBV4-2
j_call: TRBJ2-1
cdr3_aa: CASSQDSAGDYNEQFF

v_call: TRBV20-1
j_call: TRBJ1-5
cdr3_aa: CSARAVLNQPQHF

v_call: TRBV21-1
j_call: TRBJ2-7
cdr3_aa: CAKNLAHPSSYEQYF

v_call: TRBV5-1
j_call: TRBJ2-7
cdr3_aa: CASRTGTFSYEQYF

v_call: TRBV5-1
j_call: TRBJ2-6
cdr3_aa: CASSLGTGVSGANVLTF

v_call: TRBV5-5
j_call: TRBJ2-2
cdr3_aa: CASSFSGVTGELFF

v_call: TRBV18
j_call: TRBJ2-3
cdr3_aa: CASFLMSGGDTQYF

v_call: TRBV7-9
j_call: TRBJ2-1
cdr3_aa: CASSLRGTSEGQFF

v_call: TRBV7-8
j_call: TRBJ2-1
cdr3_aa: CASSLDSGSYNEQFF

v_call: TRBV24-1
j_call: TRBJ2-4
cdr3_aa: CATSPTSGGRDMQYF

v_call: TRBV4-3
j_call: TRBJ2-2
cdr3_aa: CASSHSSGKYAGELFF

v_call: TRBV27
j_call: TRBJ2-7
cdr3_aa: CASSSGSYEQYF

v_call: TRBV3-1
j_call: TRBJ2-5
cdr3_aa: CASSQGRVLAQETQYF

v_call: TRBV5-1
j_call: TRBJ1-4
cdr3_aa: CASSLHLTGEKLFF

v_call: TRBV27
j_call: TRBJ2-2
cdr3_aa: CASSSYQLAGNTGELFF

v_call: TRBV4-2
j_call: TRBJ2-1
cdr3_aa: CASRNRGPYNEQFF

v_call: TRBV18
j_call: TRBJ2-1
cdr3_aa: CASSPQDRDSHF

v_call: TRBV9
j_call: TRBJ2-7
cdr3_aa: CASSVVGNTEQYF

v_call: TRBV3-1
j_call: TRBJ2-5
cdr3_aa: CASSPRRLTQETQYF

v_call: TRBV3-1
j_call: TRBJ1-1
cdr3_aa: CASSQDRREGTEAFF

v_call: TRBV3-1
j_call: TRBJ1-3
cdr3_aa: CASSQVYNSGNTIYF

v_call: TRBV4-3
j_call: TRBJ1-4
cdr3_aa: CASSQESGQGKLFF

v_call: TRBV5-1
j_call: TRBJ2-5
cdr3_aa: CASSLVTGRLETQYF

v_call: TRBV5-1
j_call: TRBJ2-7
cdr3_aa: CASSLAPLAGSYEQYF

v_call: TRBV20-1
j_call: TRBJ1-2
cdr3_aa: CSASEGYGYTF

v_call: TRBV29-1
j_call: TRBJ1-1
cdr3_aa: CSVEVARTLNTEAFF